A selection of T cell receptor beta chains follows, all from one sample in a study of circulating CD8 cells and anti-PD-1 response in melanoma. TCRdb reprocessed the reads with MiXCR, giving one entry per CDR3 protein. This table holds over 1,500 distinct CDR3 sequences, about a tenth found once. The sequencing used CD8+ T cells from PBMCs, collected at baseline or after one month of anti-PD-1 therapy (not recorded which). Receptors originate from a human donor with melanoma. The CDR3 runs from the conserved cysteine through the conserved F or W. Fields, in order: J gene, clone size, D gene, V gene, CDR3 protein, CDR3 DNA. A D gene is named only where the DNA matches it firmly. The listing skips clone size in some rows; elsewhere it reads once, few, many or a size class.

TRBJ2-7,-,-,TRBV5-6,CASRVGTSSSYEQYF,TGTGCCAGCAGGGTAGGGACTTCTAGCTCCTACGAGCAGTACTTC
TRBJ2-2,large,-,TRBV20-1,CSASPEGPHPTGELFF,TGCAGTGCTAGTCCGGAAGGGCCGCACCCCACCGGGGAGCTGTTTTTT
TRBJ2-1,large,TRBD1,TRBV6-6,CASSGFQTGSEQFF,TGTGCCAGCAGCGGCTTCCAGACAGGGAGTGAGCAGTTCTTC
TRBJ2-2,large,-,TRBV27,CASSLSPGELFF,TGTGCCAGCAGTTTAAGTCCCGGGGAGCTGTTTTTT
TRBJ1-1,-,-,TRBV19,CASSDSWNTEAFF,TGTGCCAGTAGTGACAGTTGGAACACTGAAGCTTTCTTT
TRBJ2-5,few,TRBD2,TRBV12-3/TRBV12-4,CASSLLPAGELKETQYF,TGTGCCAGCAGTTTACTCCCAGCGGGGGAACTAAAAGAGACCCAGTACTTC
TRBJ2-5,few,-,TRBV19,CASRRLADMKETQYF,TGTGCCAGTAGGAGGTTAGCGGATATGAAAGAGACCCAGTACTTC
TRBJ2-5,-,-,TRBV19,CASSGHETQYF,TGTGCCAGTAGCGGTCACGAGACCCAGTACTTC
TRBJ1-2,large,TRBD1,TRBV27,CASRQTGDYGYTF,TGTGCCAGCAGACAGACAGGGGACTATGGCTACACCTTC
TRBJ1-3,medium-sized,TRBD1,TRBV27,CASSLSYPGTGENTIYF,TGTGCCAGCAGTTTATCATATCCCGGGACAGGAGAAAACACCATATATTTT
TRBJ2-3,medium-sized,-,TRBV2,CASSESQAGTSTDTQYF,TGTGCCAGCAGTGAAAGTCAGGCAGGGACATCCACAGATACGCAGTATTTT
TRBJ2-7,-,-,TRBV12-3/TRBV12-4,CASSFEGPYEQYF,TGTGCCAGCAGTTTCGAGGGCCCGTACGAGCAGTACTTC
TRBJ2-7,large,-,TRBV5-5,CASSLERRADEQYF,TGTGCCAGCAGCTTGGAAAGAAGGGCGGACGAGCAGTACTTC
TRBJ1-2,few,TRBD1,TRBV11-2,CASSGQGYGYTF,TGTGCCAGCAGCGGACAGGGGTATGGCTACACCTTC
TRBJ2-1,medium-sized,-,TRBV27,CASSFGLSYNEQFF,TGTGCCAGCAGTTTCGGACTCTCCTACAATGAGCAGTTCTTC
TRBJ2-2,medium-sized,-,TRBV19,CASSLGPAGELFF,TGTGCCAGTAGTCTGGGGCCGGCCGGGGAGCTGTTTTTT
TRBJ1-5,medium-sized,-,TRBV1,CTSSQGLGQGAKQPQHF,TGCACCAGCAGCCAAGGCTTAGGACAGGGGGCAAAACAGCCCCAGCATTTT
TRBJ1-6,few,TRBD1,TRBV19,CASSMAPTGALLHF,TGTGCCAGTAGTATGGCCCCGACAGGGGCGCTCCTCCACTTT
TRBJ2-7,medium-sized,TRBD1,TRBV5-6,CASSQGQTYEQYF,TGTGCCAGCAGCCAGGGACAGACCTACGAGCAGTACTTC
TRBJ1-5,large,TRBD1,TRBV27,CASSLGQNGAQHF,TGTGCCAGCAGTCTGGGACAGAACGGGGCCCAGCATTTT
TRBJ2-7,medium-sized,-,TRBV7-9,CASSPTNQGVYEQYF,TGTGCCAGCAGCCCCACCAACCAGGGTGTCTACGAGCAGTACTTC
TRBJ1-2,medium-sized,TRBD1,TRBV27,CASSLSQGMGYTF,TGTGCCAGCAGTTTGTCACAGGGGATGGGCTACACCTTC
TRBJ2-2,medium-sized,TRBD2,TRBV20-1,CSVPRASGDTGELFF,TGCAGTGTACCGAGGGCTAGCGGGGACACCGGGGAGCTGTTTTTT
TRBJ2-7,large,-,TRBV2,CASSDGEQYF,TGTGCCAGCAGTGACGGAGAGCAGTACTTC
TRBJ1-1,-,-,TRBV4-1,CASSQRLDTEAFF,TGCGCCAGCAGCCAGCGTCTGGACACTGAAGCTTTCTTT
TRBJ2-2,-,-,TRBV5-5,CASSPPQEADTGELFF,TGTGCCAGCAGCCCTCCACAGGAGGCAGACACCGGGGAGCTGTTTTTT
TRBJ2-3,medium-sized,-,TRBV12-3/TRBV12-4,CASSFGIYTDTQYF,TGTGCCAGCAGTTTCGGTATATACACAGATACGCAGTATTTT
TRBJ2-7,-,-,TRBV27,CASSLAQAYGPYEQYF,TGTGCCAGCAGTTTAGCACAGGCATATGGGCCCTACGAGCAGTACTTC
TRBJ2-3,large,-,TRBV2,CASREGPVTDTQYF,TGTGCCAGCAGAGAGGGACCGGTCACAGATACGCAGTATTTT
TRBJ1-2,large,TRBD1,TRBV19,CASTGRDRVNYGYTF,TGTGCCAGTACGGGCCGGGACAGGGTAAACTATGGCTACACCTTC
TRBJ2-3,medium-sized,TRBD1,TRBV19,CATPSPTGERTDTQYF,TGTGCCACTCCATCGCCGACAGGGGAAAGGACAGATACGCAGTATTTT
TRBJ1-5,large,TRBD1,TRBV6-6,CASSYNTGGSPPQHF,TGTGCCAGCAGTTACAACACAGGGGGCTCCCCGCCCCAGCATTTT
TRBJ1-1,medium-sized,-,TRBV29-1,CSARGGEPVNTEAFF,TGCAGCGCCCGAGGGGGGGAGCCAGTGAACACTGAAGCTTTCTTT
TRBJ2-3,few,-,TRBV11-2,CASRFLGLASTDTQYF,TGTGCCAGCAGGTTTTTGGGGCTAGCCTCCACAGATACGCAGTATTTT
TRBJ1-4,large,-,TRBV19,CASKVGNEKLFF,TGTGCCAGTAAGGTTGGGAATGAAAAACTGTTTTTT
TRBJ2-7,-,TRBD1,TRBV13,CASSLESGGYEQYF,TGTGCCAGCAGCTTAGAATCAGGGGGCTACGAGCAGTACTTC
TRBJ2-3,medium-sized,TRBD2,TRBV12-3/TRBV12-4,CASRPLAGGQYF,TGTGCCAGCAGACCGCTAGCGGGGGGGCAGTATTTT
TRBJ2-7,-,-,TRBV20-1,CSAREGSDAYEQYF,TGCAGTGCTAGAGAAGGGTCGGATGCCTACGAGCAATACTTC
TRBJ2-3,few,-,TRBV11-1,CASTTTPTTTDTQYF,TGTGCCAGCACCACGACCCCCACCACCACTGATACGCAGTATTTT
TRBJ2-7,medium-sized,TRBD1,TRBV4-3,CASSQDGTGGEQYF,TGCGCCAGCAGCCAAGACGGGACAGGGGGCGAGCAGTACTTC
TRBJ1-2,large,-,TRBV7-3,CASSPLGSGLGYTF,TGTGCCAGCAGCCCTCTTGGGTCCGGCTTGGGCTACACCTTC
TRBJ2-7,-,-,TRBV3-1,CASSLDTGVYEQYF,TGTGCCAGCAGCTTGGACACCGGGGTATACGAGCAGTACTTC